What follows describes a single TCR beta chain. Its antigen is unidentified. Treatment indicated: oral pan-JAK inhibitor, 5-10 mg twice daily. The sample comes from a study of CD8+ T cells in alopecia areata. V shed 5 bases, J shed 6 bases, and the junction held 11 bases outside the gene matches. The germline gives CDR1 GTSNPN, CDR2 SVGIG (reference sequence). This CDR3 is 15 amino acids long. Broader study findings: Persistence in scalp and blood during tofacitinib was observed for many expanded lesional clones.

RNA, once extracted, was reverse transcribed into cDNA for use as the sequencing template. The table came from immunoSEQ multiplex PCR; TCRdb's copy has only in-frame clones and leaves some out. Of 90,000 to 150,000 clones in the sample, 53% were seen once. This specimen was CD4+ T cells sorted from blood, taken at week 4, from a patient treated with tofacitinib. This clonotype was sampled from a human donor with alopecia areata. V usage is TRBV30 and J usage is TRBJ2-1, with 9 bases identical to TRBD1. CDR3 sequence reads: CAWARGTGIINEQFF. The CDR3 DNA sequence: TGTGCCTGGGCACGGGGGACAGGGATCATCAATGAGCAGTTCTTC.